This T cell receptor beta chain was captured in a study of cytomegalovirus exposure and HLA in healthy donors. Overall study context: Both the roughly 120 validation repertoires and the approximately 700 first-cohort repertoires used the same platform, as reported by a later analysis. The study, taken as a whole, reports: While the bulk of TCR sequences proved rare, some public TCRs turned up in many donors.

With respect to this clone: Its matching antigen is unknown.

Trimming stripped 0 bases from V and 9 bases from J, with 10 bases between. This CDR3 spans 13 amino acids. The V gene's germline CDR1 is MNHEY and CDR2 SMNVEV (reference sequence). Produced via immunoSEQ multiplex PCR; TCRdb's table is partial and in-frame only. The sample lists some 180,000 clones; about 81% were seen once. This TCR was recovered from a woman in her 30s in good health and CMV-seronegative. The chain couples TRBV27 to TRBJ2-3; D may be TRBD1 (6 bases). Sequencing was carried out using PBMCs. The CDR3 region has the DNA TGTGCCAGCAGTTTATCTATTCAGGGGACGCAGTATTTT. This gives the protein CASSLSIQGTQYF.